One sample yielded the 8 T cell receptor beta chains listed below, sequenced in a study of blood T cell repertoires in COVID-19. Repertoires were generated with immunoSEQ multiplex PCR, while TCRdb's copy carries only in-frame clones and drops some. The table lists 250,000 to 350,000 clones, about 89% of them singletons. Sequencing was done on a sample of peripheral blood. These TCRs come from a man aged 25 to 40 with acute or convalescent COVID-19.

The V and J genes are TRBV18 and TRBJ1-6; TRBD1 is a possible D gene (6 bases). Germline V lookup: CDR1 KGHSH, CDR2 LQKENI. The CDR3 has 15 residues. Trimming pared 3 bases from V and 6 bases from J, leaving 12 bases between. The CDR3 reads CASSPTGRFNSPLHF. The DNA of the CDR3 is TGTGCCAGCTCACCCACAGGGCGTTTTAATTCACCCCTCCACTTT.

This chain connects TRBV7-8 to TRBJ1-3; 7 nucleotides align to TRBD1. The CDR3 extends over 17 amino acids. Trimming took 1 base from V and 2 from J; bases not matched to a gene: 8. Germline V gives CDR1 SGHVS, CDR2 FQNEAQ. The CDR3 spells CASSLEGGGFPGNTIYF. The CDR3, as DNA: TGTGCCAGCAGCTTAGAAGGGGGCGGCTTCCCTGGAAACACCATATATTTT.

This clone was detected a few times. This chain links TRBV5-4 with TRBJ2-7; D may be TRBD2 (6 bases). The CDR3 is 12 amino acids. Trimming shortened V by 3 bases and J by 5 bases, and 9 bases separated the two germline ends. Germline CDR1 SGHNT, CDR2 YYREEE (reference sequence). The CDR3: CASSSRTNEQYF. The CDR3 DNA reads as TGTGCCAGCAGCTCCCGGACTAACGAGCAGTACTTC.

The chain is built from TRBV27 and TRBJ2-4; 7 bases are shared with TRBD1. Germline trimming cut 3 bases from V and 9 bases from J; bases unmatched to any gene: 14. Germline-derived CDR1 and CDR2 are MNHEY and SMNVEV (reference sequence). This CDR3 spans 16 amino acids. The CDR3, as DNA: TGTGCCAGCAGTTTCCGACAGGGCAATCAAGGGGGCATTCAGTACTTC. Translating gives CASSFRQGNQGGIQYF.

The chain employs TRBV28 and TRBJ1-4; D is perhaps TRBD1 (6 bases). The CDR3 totals 17 residues. V shed 4 bases and J shed 5 bases, with 20 bases lying between them. Germline V gene sequence: CDR1 MDHEN, CDR2 SYDVKM. The CDR3: CASSSPTGYGVNEKLFF. The CDR3 DNA reads TGTGCCAGCAGTTCGCCGACAGGTTATGGAGTAAATGAAAAACTGTTTTTT.

The rearrangement joins TRBV18 to TRBJ2-1; TRBD2 agrees at 8 bases. V gave up 2 bases and J gave up 3 bases; unmatched junction bases: 3. Germline CDR1 KGHSH, CDR2 LQKENI. This CDR3 is 15 amino acids long. The CDR3 DNA reads as TGTGCCAGCTCACCAACACGGGGGGGCTACAATGAGCAGTTCTTC. Translation gives CASSPTRGGYNEQFF.

The chain is built from TRBV6-5 and TRBJ1-1, with unresolved D. Germline V gene lookup returns CDR1 MNHEY and CDR2 SVGAGI. The CDR3 extends over 13 amino acids. Trimming left V 6 bases short and J 1 base short, with 9 bases between. The CDR3 DNA follows: TGTGCCAGCAGGGCAGGATGGAACACTGAAGCTTTCTTT. Its translation is CASRAGWNTEAFF.

V usage is TRBV12-3 or TRBV12-4 and J usage is TRBJ2-2, with TRBD2 as a possible D gene (5 bases). V was shortened by 8 bases and J by 5 bases, with 12 bases between the two germline ends. The CDR3 has 13 amino acids. Here the CDR3 reads CASPKWETGELFF. CDR3 nucleotide sequence: TGTGCCAGCCCAAAGTGGGAGACCGGGGAGCTGTTTTTT.